The 3 T cell receptor beta chains given below trace back to one sample, sequenced in a study of blood T cell repertoires in COVID-19. Libraries were prepared by immunoSEQ multiplex PCR; TCRdb keeps only in-frame clonotypes and omits some of them. This sample has under 80,000 clones, with more than 75% found just once. What was sequenced was peripheral blood. The receptors shown here come from a human donor in a cohort sampled during active COVID-19.

In DNA form, the CDR3 reads TGCGCCAGCTGTGGATCCGGGACAGGGTCCTACGAGCAGTACGTC. Protein sequence: CASCGSGTGSYEQYV. This chain joins TRBV10-1 and TRBJ2-7; 9 nucleotides line up with TRBD1. Per germline, CDR1 WNHNN and CDR2 SYGVQD (reference sequence). There are 15 residues in the CDR3. V gave up 8 bases and J gave up 1 base; unmatched junction bases: 9.

This sequence joins TRBV12-3 or TRBV12-4 and TRBJ2-2, with unresolved D. V lost 4 bases to trimming and J lost 4 bases, with 7 bases between them. This CDR3 is 13 amino acids long. The CDR3 is CASSSRGTGELFF. CDR3 nucleotide sequence: TGTGCCAGCAGTTCTAGAGGCACCGGGGAGCTGTTTTTT.

The chain carries TRBV9 and TRBJ1-2; D ambiguous. The CDR3 is 14 residues long. Between the trimmed V and J ends, which lost 2 bases and 3 bases, there was a span of 11 bases. CDR1 is SGDLS, CDR2 YYNGEE, per germline. This chain's CDR3 is CASSVLGSHYGYTF. In nucleotides, the CDR3 is TGTGCCAGCAGCGTGCTGGGCTCGCACTATGGCTACACCTTC.